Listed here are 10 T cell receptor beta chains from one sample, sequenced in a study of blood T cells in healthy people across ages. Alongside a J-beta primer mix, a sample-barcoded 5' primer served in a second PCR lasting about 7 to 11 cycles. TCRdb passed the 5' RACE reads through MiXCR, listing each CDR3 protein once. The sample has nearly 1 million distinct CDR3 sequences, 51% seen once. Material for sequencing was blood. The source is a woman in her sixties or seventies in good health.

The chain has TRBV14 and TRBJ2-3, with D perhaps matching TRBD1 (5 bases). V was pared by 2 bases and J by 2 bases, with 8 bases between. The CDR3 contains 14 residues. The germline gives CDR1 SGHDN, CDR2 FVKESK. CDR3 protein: CASSQKQATDTQYF. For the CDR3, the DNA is TGTGCCAGCAGCCAAAAACAGGCCACAGATACGCAGTATTTT.

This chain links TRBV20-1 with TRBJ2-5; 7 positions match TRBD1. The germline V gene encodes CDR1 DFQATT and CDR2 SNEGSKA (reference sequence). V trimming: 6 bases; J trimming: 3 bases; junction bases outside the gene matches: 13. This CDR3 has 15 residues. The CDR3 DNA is TGCAGTGCCGACCCAGGGACAGCGGTTGAAGAGACCCAGTACTTC. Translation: CSADPGTAVEETQYF.

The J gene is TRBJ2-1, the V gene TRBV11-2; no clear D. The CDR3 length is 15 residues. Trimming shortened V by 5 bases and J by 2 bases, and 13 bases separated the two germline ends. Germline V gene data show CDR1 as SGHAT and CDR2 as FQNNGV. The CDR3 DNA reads TGTGCCAGCAGCCCGGTTCTGGCGGCCTACAATGAGCAGTTCTTC. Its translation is CASSPVLAAYNEQFF.

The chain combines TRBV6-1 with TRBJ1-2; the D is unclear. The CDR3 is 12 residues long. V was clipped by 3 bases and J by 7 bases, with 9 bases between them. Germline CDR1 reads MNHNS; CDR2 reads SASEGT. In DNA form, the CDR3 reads TGTGCCAGCAGTGATCGGGGTGCTGGCTACACCTTC. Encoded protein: CASSDRGAGYTF.

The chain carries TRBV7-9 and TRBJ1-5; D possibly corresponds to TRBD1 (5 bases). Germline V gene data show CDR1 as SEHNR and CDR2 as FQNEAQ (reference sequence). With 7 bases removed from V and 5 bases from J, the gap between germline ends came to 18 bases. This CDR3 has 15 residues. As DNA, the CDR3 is TGTGCCAGCAACCCATCGGGGGGGACCGATCAGCCCCAGCATTTT. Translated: CASNPSGGTDQPQHF. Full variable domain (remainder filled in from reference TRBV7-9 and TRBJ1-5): DTGVSQNPRHKITKRGQNVTFRCDPISEHNRLYWYRQTLGQGPEFLTYFQNEAQLEKSRLLSDRFSAERPKGSFSTLEIQRTEQGDSAMYLCASNPSGGTDQPQHFGDGTRLSIL.

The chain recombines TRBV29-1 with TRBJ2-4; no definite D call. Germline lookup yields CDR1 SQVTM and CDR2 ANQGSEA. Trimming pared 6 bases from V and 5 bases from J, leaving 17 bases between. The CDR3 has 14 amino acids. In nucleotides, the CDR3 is TGCAGCGTGCTAGACACGCCGCTAGAAAACATTCAGTACTTC. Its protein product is CSVLDTPLENIQYF.

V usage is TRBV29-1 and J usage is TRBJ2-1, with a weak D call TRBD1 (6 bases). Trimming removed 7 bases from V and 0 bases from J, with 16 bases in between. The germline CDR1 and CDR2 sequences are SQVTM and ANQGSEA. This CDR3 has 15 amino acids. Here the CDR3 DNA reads TGCAGCGCCCGCCCGGCAGGGGACTCCTACAATGAGCAGTTCTTC. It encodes CSARPAGDSYNEQFF.

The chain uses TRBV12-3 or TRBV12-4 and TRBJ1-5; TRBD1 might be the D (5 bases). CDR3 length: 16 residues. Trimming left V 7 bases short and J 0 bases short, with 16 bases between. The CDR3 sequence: CASKTGQKNSNQPQHF. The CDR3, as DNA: TGTGCCAGCAAGACCGGACAAAAAAATAGCAATCAGCCCCAGCATTTT.

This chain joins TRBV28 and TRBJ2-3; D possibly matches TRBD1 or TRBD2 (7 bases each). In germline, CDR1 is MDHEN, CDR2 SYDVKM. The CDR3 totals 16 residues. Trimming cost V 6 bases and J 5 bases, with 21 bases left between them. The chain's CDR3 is CASSYNGQGGIDTQYF. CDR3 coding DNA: TGTGCCAGCAGCTACAATGGGCAGGGGGGGATAGATACGCAGTATTTT.

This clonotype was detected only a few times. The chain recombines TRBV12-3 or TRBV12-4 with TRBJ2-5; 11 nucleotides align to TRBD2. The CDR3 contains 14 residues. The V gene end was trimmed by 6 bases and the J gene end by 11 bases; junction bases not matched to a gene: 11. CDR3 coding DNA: TGTGCCAGCAGATCCGGGACTAGCGGTTTGAGGCAGTACTTC. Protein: CASRSGTSGLRQYF.